This T cell receptor beta chain was identified in a study of patients and donors after allogeneic stem cell transplantation. TCRdb reprocessed the RT-PCR reads with MiXCR, giving one entry per CDR3 protein. This sample carries about 87,000 distinct CDR3 sequences, roughly 5.2% of them seen once, and the ten largest clones take approximately 2.5%. This clonotype was found many times. Trimming stripped 2 bases from V and 4 bases from J, with 15 bases between. CDR1 and CDR2 (germline): SGHTA, FQGTGA. The CDR3 runs 15 residues. Sample: blood, either unsorted or a sorted T cell fraction (not recorded which). The origin of this receptor is a human donor who was either an allogeneic HSCT recipient or a stem cell or donor lymphocyte infusion donor (not recorded which). It is not recorded whose cells these are; they may come from a transplant donor. The chain is built from TRBV7-3 and TRBJ2-7; D might be TRBD2 (6 bases). CDR3: CASSLVAGSEYEQYF. The CDR3 DNA sequence: TGTGCCAGCAGCTTAGTGGCGGGATCTGAGTACGAGCAGTACTTC. Full variable domain (outside the CDR3, taken from reference TRBV7-3 and TRBJ2-7): GAGVSQTPSNKVTEKGKYVELRCDPISGHTALYWYRQSLGQGPEFLIYFQGTGAADDSGLPNDRFFAVRPEGSVSTLKIQRTERGDSAVYLCASSLVAGSEYEQYFGPGTRLTVT.